This TCR beta chain was identified during a study of T cells in Graves' hyperthyroidism and ophthalmopathy. Findings and limits, study-wide: Blood also carried most thyroid clonotypes expanded above 0.001. Prediction of ophthalmopathy progression came a median roughly 7.1 months pre-onset.

The CDR3 covers 15 residues. The germline CDR1 and CDR2 sequences are GTSNPN and SVGIG (reference sequence). V was cut by 0 bases and J by 4 bases, with 15 bases left in between. This clonotype has ten or more counts. Antigen: not known. RNA transcripts yielded amplified TCR beta CDR3 regions. HTBI primers were employed in a first-round RT-PCR of the TCR CDR3. TCRdb reprocessed the multiplex PCR reads via MiXCR and lists one record per CDR3 protein. The profile shows about 410,000 distinct CDR3 sequences, roughly 15% of them singletons. Patients with uncontrolled infections, other autoimmune diseases, pregnancy or lactation were excluded. Clinical symptoms, serum thyroxine and TRAb, thyroid ultrasound and orbital computed tomography together formed the diagnostic basis.

The clonotype comes from a woman in her twenties or thirties with Graves' ophthalmopathy. The sample comprised blood. This chain joins TRBV30 and TRBJ1-2; D may be TRBD1 (6 bases). The CDR3 region is CAWSVAGGAGYGYTF. The CDR3 DNA reads TGTGCCTGGAGTGTTGCCGGGGGCGCGGGCTATGGCTACACCTTC.